This T cell receptor (beta chain) was retrieved from a study of blood T cell repertoires in COVID-19. Study information: Samples of COVID-19 (acute and convalescent) were obtained from the United States, Italy and Spain. In each case, the material was cDNA or gDNA derived from T cells, B-cell-depleted T cells, or PBMCs.

CDR1 SGHRS and CDR2 YFSETQ come from the germline V gene. V lost 3 bases and J 6 bases, leaving 13 bases between the germline ends. The CDR3 runs to 14 residues. In the original analysis: Quantification of nucleated cells was approximated via reference gene primer amplification. TCRdb's copy holds only in-frame clones and misses some; the assay was immunoSEQ multiplex PCR. V and J calls and clone size follow that table, whereas D and trimming were derived from the DNA. Among 250,000 or so clones listed, about four fifths were seen once. This TCR was sampled from an older man with acute or convalescent COVID-19. V usage is TRBV5-1 and J usage is TRBJ1-5; a weak D match, TRBD1 (6 bases). The sequenced material came from peripheral blood. This CDR3 is CASSWGAGGQPQHF. CDR3 nucleotide sequence: TGCGCCAGCAGCTGGGGGGCGGGAGGTCAGCCCCAGCATTTT.